This T cell receptor beta chain was observed in a study of human T cells and chemical hapten exposure (dated by TCRdb to the early 2020s). In the study overall: For sensitization, 2% DPC in acetone was applied to a roughly 2 cm by roughly 2 cm area of upper inner arm skin. Patients additionally received weekly therapeutic DPC doses to the scalp throughout the approximately 25-week study period. Patch testing was performed on the upper back with Finn chambers containing 0.01% DPC, and the patch tests were scored after 6 days according to International Contact Dermatitis Research Group standards. Alopecia areata with under or over 50% scalp involvement, alopecia totalis and alopecia universalis were represented in the patient cohort, which was mostly female. The libraries were sequenced as a pool, and the TCR yield per sample differed mostly because of small variations in library volumes within the pool. The study tracked peripheral blood TCR repertoire changes in vivo during primary and secondary sensitization to the hapten diphenylcyclopropenone (DPC) in alopecia patients. Blood was sampled from patients pre-sensitization (week 0) and at 2, 6 and about 24 weeks after DPC sensitization. For TCR sequencing, blood came from approximately 29 alopecia patients at anywhere from one to four time points (pre-sensitization, 2, 6 and 24 weeks). Study-wide findings and limitations: The number of PT1 expanded TCRs positively correlated with patch test score, significant at thresholds 8, 16 and 32 but not 4. Expanded TCRs formed significantly more large CDR3 similarity clusters than pre-sensitization or healthy control sets, consistent with antigen-driven responses. No change with DPC sensitization was found in the number of TCRs above 1 in 1000 frequency, and no evidence of global repertoire structure alterations was found. After repeated subsampling, the strength of the expansion versus patch-test correlation and the threshold at which it became significant changed. Because every patient had alopecia, a presumed autoimmune disease, the patients' immune response might differ from that of healthy individuals.

The library was obtained by RACE. The sequencer was a NextSeq 500. Library preparation attached unique molecular identifiers to individual cDNA molecules for quantitative, reproducible TCR counting. Both TCR alpha and TCR beta chains were sequenced from each blood RNA sample. As for how the authors treated the data: The median number of TCRs per sample was around 96,000, ranging from 23,224 to 690,600. V, J and CDR3 annotation of the TCR reads was carried out using the Decombinator software suite. To make PS versus PT1 abundance plots, every sample was subsampled to the same number of TCRs (28,000). Expanded TCRs were defined as absent before sensitization and observed at least eight times at the 2-week time point. Using fastp trimming at Q25 and MiXCR clonotype assembly, TCRdb reanalyzed the public sequencing data and kept in-frame beta chains. All rows with the same CDR3 protein become a single entry with the most common DNA and genes. The V and J calls reflect TCRdb's pipeline rather than the authors' work. This sample comprises a few hundred thousand distinct CDR3 sequences, about 5.4% of them detected only once. Less than 9% of the sample belongs to the ten largest clones.

This specimen's time point label, per the study, means: pre-sensitization, week 0. Read against the paper, the sample's treatment or condition label means: therapeutic diphenylcyclopropenone sensitization with weekly scalp DPC. Blood at each patch-test visit was drawn before the patch test was applied. Patients were considered eligible if aged 18 to 70, diagnosed with alopecia and deemed suitable for DPC therapy, and patients were excluded if pregnant. Total RNA was isolated from unfractionated whole blood collected in Tempus Blood RNA tubes. V is cut by 5 bases and J by 4 bases, and the space between the germline ends is 14 bases. The CDR3, from cysteine to phenylalanine, totals 15 residues. The CDR3 DNA has 45 bases and is translated from base 1. Per the germline V gene, SGHTA is the CDR1 and FQGTGA is the CDR2. The table lists this clonotype with many counts. Its target antigen remains unknown. Base qualities are missing; no much larger clone stands one base away.

This chain joins TRBV7-3 to TRBJ2-2; perhaps TRBD1 is the D gene, with 5 bases matching. Sequencing was performed on whole blood, taken in connection with sensitization to the hapten diphenylcyclopropenone (DPC). The TCR sequence derives from a woman between 18 and 29 years old with alopecia areata. Some clones in this sample may be carry-over from other donors' samples. CDR3 protein: CASSLQGYGTGELFF. The nucleotides are TGTGCCAGCAGCCTCCAGGGATATGGCACCGGGGAGCTGTTTTTT.